The 24 T cell receptor beta chains presented below share a single source sample, sequenced in a study of blood T cells in healthy people across ages. Through a sample-barcoded 5' primer and a J-beta primer mix, a second PCR was run for about 6 to 11 cycles. From the 5' RACE reads, TCRdb called clonotypes with MiXCR, one entry per CDR3 protein. There are about 780,000 distinct CDR3 sequences in the sample; around half occur only once, and about a sixth lies in the top ten. The sample comprised blood. The origin of the receptors is an older man in good health.

This clonotype came up many times. V is TRBV12-3 or TRBV12-4 and J is TRBJ2-5; 7 bases are shared with TRBD1. The CDR3 covers 17 residues. The trim removed 1 base at V and 5 bases at J, leaving 13 bases unmatched. The CDR3 nucleotides read TGTGCCAGCAGTTTAGGACATCATCCGACAGGGTTCGAGACCCAGTACTTC. Translation: CASSLGHHPTGFETQYF.

The gene calls are TRBV21-1 and TRBJ2-7; TRBD1 is the table's D call and was not checked against the DNA. TRBV21-1 is marked as a pseudogene. The CDR3 consists of 15 residues. The CDR3 DNA sequence: TGTGCCAGCAGCAAGGGGACGGAGTTTTCCTACGAGCAGTACTTC. It translates to CASSKGTEFSYEQYF.

This clonotype was seen a few times. The V call is TRBV4-2, the J call TRBJ2-1, with TRBD2 identical over 8 bases. Per the germline V gene, CDR1 is LGHNA and CDR2 is YNFKEQ. The CDR3 runs to 19 residues. The V gene end was trimmed by 1 base and the J gene end by 8 bases; junction bases not matched to a gene: 19. CDR3 sequence: CASSQAPGGSRVYDDEQFF. CDR3 in DNA: TGTGCCAGCAGCCAAGCTCCGGGGGGGTCTAGGGTATATGACGATGAGCAGTTCTTC.

The V and J genes are TRBV28 and TRBJ2-5; 9 bases align to TRBD2. The junction had 9 bases not matched to a gene; V was cut back by 3 bases and J by 4 bases. Germline V gene sequence: CDR1 MDHEN, CDR2 SYDVKM. The CDR3 runs 16 residues. CDR3: CASSFLAGGPPETQYF. The CDR3 DNA reads TGTGCCAGCAGTTTTCTGGCGGGAGGGCCGCCAGAGACCCAGTACTTC.

The chain uses TRBV3-1 and TRBJ2-1; 11 bases fit TRBD2. CDR3 length equals 15 residues. Losses at the gene ends were 3 bases for V and 7 bases for J; bases not matched to a gene: 5. Germline loops: CDR1 LGHDT, CDR2 YNNKEL (reference sequence). CDR3 region: CASSHQTSGINEQFF. DNA for the CDR3: TGTGCCAGCAGCCACCAGACTAGCGGGATAAATGAGCAGTTCTTC.

The J gene is TRBJ2-3, the V gene TRBV20-1; D could derive from TRBD1 or TRBD2 (5 bases each). Germline V gene lookup returns CDR1 DFQATT and CDR2 SNEGSKA (reference sequence). V was cut by 0 bases and J by 6 bases, with 19 bases left in between. The length of the CDR3 is 16 residues. The CDR3: CSARDFGLEGTDTQYF. CDR3 DNA sequence: TGCAGTGCTAGAGATTTCGGACTCGAAGGGACCGATACGCAGTATTTT.

The V call is TRBV20-1, the J call TRBJ2-1; no clear D gene. The CDR3 extends over 14 amino acids. V gave up 2 bases and J gave up 0 bases, with 8 bases separating them. Germline lookup yields CDR1 DFQATT and CDR2 SNEGSKA (reference sequence). CDR3 protein: CSARMTGSYNEQFF. CDR3 in DNA: TGCAGTGCTAGAATGACCGGCTCCTACAATGAGCAGTTCTTC.

This clonotype appeared many times. This chain links TRBV4-1 with TRBJ1-1, with no clear D. V was clipped by 0 bases and J by 3 bases, with 11 bases between them. The CDR3 loop spans 15 amino acids. The germline CDR1 and CDR2 sequences are MGHRA and YSYEKL. The chain's CDR3 is CASSQDPRVHTEAFF. The CDR3 nucleotides read TGCGCCAGCAGCCAAGATCCCCGGGTACACACTGAAGCTTTCTTT.

This clonotype has a handful of counts. The V call is TRBV19, the J call TRBJ1-1, with a possible D match to TRBD1 (6 bases). This CDR3 spans 15 amino acids. Germline lookup yields CDR1 LNHDA and CDR2 SQIVND (reference sequence). V lost 5 bases to trimming and J lost 0 bases, with 13 bases between them. CDR3 nucleotide sequence: TGTGCCAGTAGTGAGCAGACAGGACTGAACACTGAAGCTTTCTTT. Translation: CASSEQTGLNTEAFF.

V usage is TRBV12-3 or TRBV12-4 and J usage is TRBJ2-3, with TRBD2 matching over 7 bases. V dropped 6 bases and J dropped 4; count of bases not matched to a gene: 10. The CDR3 length is 15 residues. Here the CDR3 DNA reads TGTGCCAGCAGAAGGACTAGAGGGAGCGCAGATACGCAGTATTTT. Its translation: CASRRTRGSADTQYF.

This clonotype occurred many times. The CDR3 nucleotides are TGCAGTGCTAGTGGGCCGCGGGATACGCAGTATTTT. Its protein product is CSASGPRDTQYF. The chain combines TRBV20-1 with TRBJ2-3, with D uncertain. There are 12 residues in the CDR3. CDR1 is DFQATT, CDR2 SNEGSKA, per germline (reference sequence). The V and J ends lost 3 bases and 6 bases respectively, with 10 bases between them.

The chain recombines TRBV28 with TRBJ2-7; 7 bases agree with TRBD1. The germline V gene has CDR1 MDHEN and CDR2 SYDVKM. This CDR3 contains 19 residues. Losses at the gene ends were 5 bases for V and 7 bases for J; bases not matched to a gene: 26. The DNA of the CDR3 is TGTGCCAGCAGTCTTTATTCGCGACAGGGCCTTATATCTTACAATGAGCAGTACTTC. Encoded protein: CASSLYSRQGLISYNEQYF.

This chain uses TRBV5-4 with TRBJ2-1; 8 nucleotides match TRBD2. The CDR3 has 18 residues. J lost 0 bases, V lost 4 bases, and 12 bases had no gene match. The germline V gene encodes CDR1 SGHNT and CDR2 YYREEE (reference sequence). CDR3 nucleotides: TGTGCCAGCAGCCCCTGGGGGACTAGTGCTGGCTCCTACAATGAGCAGTTCTTC. This translates into CASSPWGTSAGSYNEQFF. Combining the CDR3 with reference TRBV5-4 and TRBJ2-1 gives the whole variable domain ETGVTQSPTHLIKTRGQQVTLRCSSQSGHNTVSWYQQALGQGPQFIFQYYREEENGRGNFPPRFSGLQFPNYSSELNVNALELDDSALYLCASSPWGTSAGSYNEQFFGPGTRLTVL.

This clonotype was seen a few times. The V and J genes are TRBV20-1 and TRBJ2-1; D not resolved. Deletions cut 7 bases from V and 5 bases from J, with 21 bases between. The CDR3 is made up of 15 amino acids. Germline V gene sequence: CDR1 DFQATT, CDR2 SNEGSKA (reference sequence). The CDR3 DNA is TGCAGTGTCCCCCGGCGGAACCTGGGGAACAATGAGCAGTTCTTC. It yields the protein CSVPRRNLGNNEQFF.

The CDR3 is CASSQVSSVGELFF. CDR3 coding DNA: TGTGCCAGCAGCCAAGTATCTAGCGTCGGGGAGCTGTTTTTT. The chain uses TRBV4-2 and TRBJ2-2, with D perhaps matching TRBD2 (6 bases). Germline CDR1 is LGHNA and CDR2 is YNFKEQ. V dropped 1 base and J dropped 7 bases, with 10 bases sitting between them. The CDR3 has 14 residues.

Of note for this clonotype: A much larger clone differs from this one at a single base, so this may be a read error. The chain couples TRBV7-2 to TRBJ2-1; possibly TRBD2 for D (6 bases). Germline lookup yields CDR1 SGHTA and CDR2 FQGNSA. This CDR3 region has 16 residues. For the CDR3, the DNA is TGTGCCAGCAACTTAGAGGCCGGGAGCATAGGAAATGAGCAGTTCTTC. Amino acids: CASNLEAGSIGNEQFF.

Notes on this clonotype: At one boundary the junction diverges from the germline segment, which might be a read error. The chain recombines TRBV28 with TRBJ1-5; 7 bases align to TRBD1. Germline assignment: CDR1 MDHEN and CDR2 SYDVKM. This CDR3 is built from 16 residues. The CDR3 DNA sequence: TGTGCCAGCAGTCCCTCCGGACAGGTTAGCAATCAGCCCCGGCATTTT. Translation gives CASSPSGQVSNQPRHF.

A word on this clonotype: Just one base apart from a much larger clone, this may be a read error. The chain links TRBV20-1 to TRBJ2-1, with TRBD2 matching 8 bases. The DNA end is more similar to TRBJ2-7, so the J call may be wrong. Germline V CDR1 and CDR2: DFQATT, SNEGSKA (reference sequence). CDR3 length: 16 residues. CDR3 sequence (DNA): TGCAGTGCTAGAGACACCACTAGCGGATATTCTTACGAGCAGTACTTC. The encoded protein is CSARDTTSGYSYEQYF.

This clonotype occurred a few times. The rearrangement uses TRBV5-1 and TRBJ2-1; 10 positions agree with TRBD1. The V segment lost 1 base and the J segment 7 bases; nucleotides outside the gene matches: 8. CDR3 length: 16 residues. Germline CDR1 and CDR2: SGHRS and YFSETQ. The CDR3, as DNA: TGCGCCAGCAGCTTGTTTAGGGGACAGGGGAAGAATGAGCAGTTCTTC. Translation gives CASSLFRGQGKNEQFF.

V is TRBV12-3 or TRBV12-4 and J is TRBJ2-7; D not resolved. The CDR3 sequence is 13 residues long. Trimming took off 0 bases at V and 7 bases at J, with 10 bases between the two ends. As DNA, the CDR3 is TGTGCCAGCAGTTTAGCGCGCCTCAATGAGCAGTACTTC. It is translated as CASSLARLNEQYF.

The chain links TRBV11-2 to TRBJ2-7; the match to TRBD1 covers 8 bases. The V segment lost 4 bases and the J segment 7 bases; nucleotides outside the gene matches: 9. The CDR3 is 14 residues long. Germline V gene data show CDR1 as SGHAT and CDR2 as FQNNGV. CDR3 in DNA: TGTGCCAGCAGCTCGACAGGGGATGTTCGGGAGCAGTACTTC. This translates into CASSSTGDVREQYF.

This clonotype was seen more than once but under ten times. V and J are TRBV20-1 and TRBJ2-3; 10 positions agree with TRBD2. V was clipped by 3 bases and J by 3 bases; unmatched bases: 6. CDR1 DFQATT and CDR2 SNEGSKA come from the germline V gene (reference sequence). The length of the CDR3 is 15 residues. Here the CDR3 reads CSARGPSGRTDTQYF. In DNA form, the CDR3 reads TGCAGTGCTAGGGGGCCTAGCGGGAGAACAGATACGCAGTATTTT.

The chain links TRBV7-2 to TRBJ2-2; D is uncertain. The CDR3 loop spans 15 amino acids. Looked up from germline, CDR1 is SGHTA and CDR2 is FQGNSA. The V end lost 6 bases, the J end lost 6 bases, and 17 bases lay between the germline ends. The CDR3 DNA reads as TGTGCCAGCAGTCGAGAGTGGGTTAGGTCCGGGGAGCTGTTTTTT. It is translated as CASSREWVRSGELFF. The complete variable domain, with remaining parts taken from reference TRBV7-2 and TRBJ2-2, reads GAGVSQSPSNKVTEKGKDVELRCDPISGHTALYWYRQSLGQGLEFLIYFQGNSAPDKSGLPSDRFSAERTGGSVSTLTIQRTQQEDSAVYLCASSREWVRSGELFFGEGSRLTVL.

The chain has TRBV28 and TRBJ2-5; D call uncertain. V gave up 5 bases and J gave up 1 base, with 14 bases separating them. Germline CDR1 reads MDHEN; CDR2 reads SYDVKM. CDR3 length: 15 residues. CDR3 DNA: TGTGCCAGCAGTAGCCCGACCGAAGTCCAAGAGACCCAGTACTTC. It translates to CASSSPTEVQETQYF.